Each of the 19 T cell receptor beta chains below was sequenced from the same sample in a study of cytomegalovirus exposure and HLA in healthy donors (dated 2017 in TCRdb). The library was produced with the immunoSEQ multiplex PCR assay. For the multiplex PCR, a mixture combining 60 forward primers for TCR Vbeta segments and 13 reverse primers for TCR Jbeta segments was used. The immuneACCESS repertoire file appears here via TCRdb, limited to in-frame rearrangements. These files lack a portion of the clones; in checked studies, under half of the deficit traces to unresolved V genes, and the cause of the others is not known. In this sample the table shows over 100,000 clones, less than 80% of which occur a single time. The ten largest clones take up about 4.4% of the sample. Sample: PBMCs. These receptors came from a man between 45 and 60 years old in good health and CMV-seropositive.

The V and J genes are TRBV14 and TRBJ1-1; D not resolved. This CDR3 is built from 13 residues. CDR1 is SGHDN and CDR2 is FVKESK in the germline V gene. Trimming removed 4 bases from V and 2 bases from J, with 8 bases in between. The CDR3 protein is CASSRGSNTEAFF. In DNA form, the CDR3 reads TGTGCCAGCAGCCGCGGCAGCAACACTGAAGCTTTCTTT.

This chain uses TRBV4-1 with TRBJ2-3, with TRBD2 matching 10 bases. Germline V lookup: CDR1 MGHRA, CDR2 YSYEKL. The CDR3 has 17 amino acids. With 1 base clipped from V and 1 base from J, the junction kept 5 bases outside the gene matches. This CDR3 reads CASSQGVTSGGTDTQYF. The CDR3 DNA is TGCGCCAGCAGCCAAGGGGTTACTAGCGGGGGCACAGATACGCAGTATTTT.

This chain joins TRBV19 and TRBJ2-3, with D possibly TRBD1 on 5 matching bases. Trimming removed 1 base at V and 1 base at J, with 12 bases between. The CDR3 covers 16 residues. Germline assignment: CDR1 LNHDA and CDR2 SQIVND (reference sequence). As DNA, the CDR3 is TGTGCCAGTAGTATAGGTAGGGGTTCTCGCACAGATACGCAGTATTTT. Its protein product is CASSIGRGSRTDTQYF.

The chain uses TRBV6-5 and TRBJ2-1, with a tentative D call TRBD2 (6 bases). Germline V gene sequence: CDR1 MNHEY, CDR2 SVGAGI. Trimming pared 7 bases from V and 5 bases from J, leaving 18 bases between. The CDR3 has 15 residues. As DNA, the CDR3 is TGTGCCAGCAATGGGGGGACCACCGGGGACAATGAGCAGTTCTTC. Protein product: CASNGGTTGDNEQFF.

The count of this clone is one. The same CDR3 also results from other DNA sequences found in this sample. CDR3 nucleotide sequence: TGTGCCAGTAATCCAGCGGGGGTCAAAGAGACCCAGTACTTC. Protein product: CASNPAGVKETQYF. The gene calls are TRBV19 and TRBJ2-5; 8 bases match TRBD2. The germline CDR1 and CDR2 sequences are LNHDA and SQIVND (reference sequence). The CDR3 length is 14 residues. V lost 7 bases and J lost 3; bases outside the gene matches: 7.

The table lists this clone with a count of one. The rearrangement links TRBV5-1 to TRBJ2-7; 7 bases match TRBD1. This CDR3 spans 15 amino acids. Germline loops: CDR1 SGHRS, CDR2 YFSETQ. The V and J ends lost 4 bases and 0 bases, in that order; junction bases with no gene match: 7. In nucleotides, the CDR3 is TGCGCCAGCAGCCCATTAGCAGGGGGCTCCTACGAGCAGTACTTC. This sequence encodes CASSPLAGGSYEQYF. Supplemented by reference TRBV5-1 and TRBJ2-7, the full variable domain reads KAGVTQTPRYLIKTRGQQVTLSCSPISGHRSVSWYQQTPGQGLQFLFEYFSETQRNKGNFPGRFSGRQFSNSRSEMNVSTLELGDSALYLCASSPLAGGSYEQYFGPGTRLTVT.

The chain is built from TRBV6-5 and TRBJ1-2; TRBD1 agrees at 7 bases. There are 14 residues in the CDR3. Germline V CDR1 and CDR2: MNHEY, SVGAGI. V shed 2 bases and J 4 bases; nucleotides not matched to a gene: 4. The CDR3 region is CASSYGGTVYGYTF. CDR3 sequence (DNA): TGTGCCAGCAGTTACGGGGGGACAGTCTATGGCTACACCTTC.

This clone was seen once. The chain couples TRBV19 to TRBJ1-1, with D possibly matching TRBD1 (5 bases). The CDR3 totals 16 residues. The germline V gene encodes CDR1 LNHDA and CDR2 SQIVND (reference sequence). V lost 6 bases, J lost 0 bases, and 17 bases lay in between. The CDR3 region has the DNA TGTGCCAGTAGATGGGGGGACGGGCGGGTGAACACTGAAGCTTTCTTT. This sequence encodes CASRWGDGRVNTEAFF. The full variable domain, with the rest looked up from reference TRBV19 and TRBJ1-1, is DGGITQSPKYLFRKEGQNVTLSCEQNLNHDAMYWYRQDPGQGLRLIYYSQIVNDFQKGDIAEGYSVSREKKESFPLTVTSAQKNPTAFYLCASRWGDGRVNTEAFFGQGTRLTVV.

V and J are TRBV5-4 and TRBJ1-1; the D gene is possibly TRBD1 (5 bases). Looked up from germline, CDR1 is SGHNT and CDR2 is YYREEE (reference sequence). The CDR3 consists of 16 residues. Trimming took 4 bases from V and 0 from J, leaving 16 bases between them. As DNA, the CDR3 is TGTGCCAGCAGCACTGGAGGGGCGCGGATGAACACTGAAGCTTTCTTT. This translates into CASSTGGARMNTEAFF. Based on the CDR3 plus reference TRBV5-4 and TRBJ1-1, the full variable domain is ETGVTQSPTHLIKTRGQQVTLRCSSQSGHNTVSWYQQALGQGPQFIFQYYREEENGRGNFPPRFSGLQFPNYSSELNVNALELDDSALYLCASSTGGARMNTEAFFGQGTRLTVV.

The chain has TRBV5-4 and TRBJ1-4, with 9 positions matching TRBD1. Germline loops: CDR1 SGHNT, CDR2 YYREEE (reference sequence). V shed 4 bases, J shed 8 bases, and the junction held 6 bases outside the gene matches. This CDR3 is built from 14 residues. CDR3 DNA: TGTGCCAGCAGCCGGGACAGGGAGGGGGAAAAACTGTTTTTT. It specifies CASSRDREGEKLFF.

The J gene is TRBJ1-5, the V gene TRBV10-3; TRBD1 is a possible D gene (6 bases). CDR1 is ENHRY and CDR2 is SYGVKD in the germline V gene. Trimming cost V 3 bases and J 1 base, with 10 bases left between them. The CDR3 is 15 amino acids. CDR3 region: CAISDTGISNQPQHF. CDR3 coding DNA: TGTGCCATCAGTGATACAGGGATCAGCAATCAGCCCCAGCATTTT.

This sequence joins TRBV15 and TRBJ2-2, with D hard to call. Germline V gene lookup returns CDR1 LNHNV and CDR2 YYDKDF (reference sequence). The V end was cut by 0 bases, the J end by 5 bases, with 10 bases between. The CDR3 extends over 15 amino acids. CDR3 loop: CATSRDQPGTGELFF. The CDR3 region has the DNA TGTGCCACCAGCAGAGATCAGCCCGGGACCGGGGAGCTGTTTTTT.

The chain joins TRBV10-1 to TRBJ2-7, with 8 bases identical to TRBD2. V trimming: 2 bases; J trimming: 0 bases; junction bases outside the gene matches: 6. Germline CDR1 and CDR2: WNHNN and SYGVQD (reference sequence). The CDR3 has 16 amino acids. DNA of the CDR3: TGCGCCAGCAGTGAGGACAGCGGGGGCCGCTCCTACGAGCAGTACTTC. Translating gives CASSEDSGGRSYEQYF.

The V and J genes are TRBV29-1 and TRBJ2-7, with 8 bases matching TRBD2. Germline V gene data show CDR1 as SQVTM and CDR2 as ANQGSEA. V was pared by 2 bases and J by 7 bases, with 7 bases of the junction left unmatched. This CDR3 has 13 amino acids. CDR3 protein: CSVEFLGGGEQYF. CDR3 in DNA: TGCAGCGTTGAATTTCTCGGGGGGGGAGAGCAGTACTTC.

The CDR3 nucleotides read TGTGCCAGCAGCTTGGGCTTAAACAATCAGCCCCAGCATTTT. Translated, it gives CASSLGLNNQPQHF. The chain couples TRBV11-2 to TRBJ1-5; D remains ambiguous. The CDR3 loop spans 14 amino acids. V lost 3 bases and J 3 bases, leaving 9 bases between the germline ends. Germline V gives CDR1 SGHAT, CDR2 FQNNGV.

The V call is TRBV15, the J call TRBJ1-1; 8 bases line up with TRBD1. CDR1 LNHNV and CDR2 YYDKDF come from the germline V gene (reference sequence). V gave up 0 bases and J gave up 4 bases; unmatched junction bases: 4. The CDR3 loop spans 15 amino acids. In nucleotides, the CDR3 is TGTGCCACCAGCAGAGATCAGGACAGGGCCACTGAAGCTTTCTTT. Its translation: CATSRDQDRATEAFF. Looking up the rest from reference TRBV15 and TRBJ1-1 gives the full variable domain: DAMVIQNPRYQVTQFGKPVTLSCSQTLNHNVMYWYQQKSSQAPKLLFHYYDKDFNNEADTPDNFQSRRPNTSFCFLDIRSPGLGDTAMYLCATSRDQDRATEAFFGQGTRLTVV.

The V call is TRBV19, the J call TRBJ1-1, with D unclear. Germline-derived CDR1 and CDR2 are LNHDA and SQIVND (reference sequence). The length of the CDR3 is 13 residues. The V end lost 6 bases, the J end lost 1 base, and 9 bases lay between the germline ends. The CDR3, as DNA: TGTGCCAGTAGCCACCGGGAGAACACTGAAGCTTTCTTT. This sequence encodes CASSHRENTEAFF. The entire variable domain, with the rest obtained from reference TRBV19 and TRBJ1-1, is as follows: DGGITQSPKYLFRKEGQNVTLSCEQNLNHDAMYWYRQDPGQGLRLIYYSQIVNDFQKGDIAEGYSVSREKKESFPLTVTSAQKNPTAFYLCASSHRENTEAFFGQGTRLTVV.

V and J are TRBV5-4 and TRBJ1-2, with 10 bases lining up with TRBD1. The J segment lost 6 bases and the V segment lost 5 bases, leaving 7 bases of the junction unmatched. The CDR3 is 14 residues long. Germline CDR1 reads SGHNT; CDR2 reads YYREEE (reference sequence). CDR3 sequence reads: CASRRPGQGNGYTF. CDR3 bases: TGTGCCAGCAGACGACCGGGACAGGGGAATGGCTACACCTTC.

The chain recombines TRBV7-9 with TRBJ1-1; TRBD1 is a possible D gene (5 bases). V was clipped by 3 bases and J by 3 bases, with 11 bases between them. This CDR3 region has 14 residues. Looked up from germline, CDR1 is SEHNR and CDR2 is FQNEAQ (reference sequence). This CDR3 is CASSFRGSDTEAFF. The CDR3, as DNA: TGTGCCAGCAGCTTTAGGGGATCCGACACTGAAGCTTTCTTT. Full variable domain (rest looked up from reference TRBV7-9 and TRBJ1-1): DTGVSQNPRHKITKRGQNVTFRCDPISEHNRLYWYRQTLGQGPEFLTYFQNEAQLEKSRLLSDRFSAERPKGSFSTLEIQRTEQGDSAMYLCASSFRGSDTEAFFGQGTRLTVV.